The source of this T cell receptor beta chain is a study of cytomegalovirus exposure and HLA in healthy donors (dated 2017 in TCRdb). Context from the whole study: An earlier analysis of approximately 600 of the donors reported approximately 270 Gb of sequence data and 100 million to 140 million unique TCR beta sequences from some 180 million T cells. The later analysis used no new phenotypic data to find candidate immune exposures, relying instead on TCR beta sequences and their occurrence across donors. HLA typing covered class I and class II loci at four-digit resolution. The genetic ancestry cluster associated with self-reported Caucasian donors included roughly four fifths of the roughly 360 genotyped donors. A later analysis re-examined previously published TCR beta repertoires from about 670 donors and added high-resolution HLA genotyping to investigate patterns of TCR occurrence. An earlier analysis of around 580 of the donors used high-throughput TCR beta sequencing to judge whether each TCR beta V gene segment behaved as functional or pseudogenic. Typing coverage varied by locus: about 620-640 donors for A, B, C, DRB1 and DQB1; roughly 510 for DQA1; about 600 for DPA1; some 470 for DPB1. Roughly 5 DR-DQ haplotypes were handled as single units for association and clustering because linkage in the cohort was strong. Every discovery cohort repertoire had been produced on one sequencing platform. An early release that covered about 640 HLA-typed donors contained approximately 300 gigabases of sequencing data and around 85 million unique TCR sequences. Using immunosequencing, the study profiled T cell repertoires from approximately 700 subjects and related those repertoires to cytomegalovirus serostatus. Across some 400 genotyped donors of the cohort, an average of approximately 200,000 unique TCR beta nucleotide sequences per donor were sequenced, and approximately 17% of those sequences were non-productive. Donor age, sex, ethnicity and CMV serostatus were compiled alongside the repertoire data. A later genetic analysis took genome-wide SNP genotypes for about 65% of the roughly 670 donors and used that subset as a discovery cohort. To predict cytomegalovirus infection status, the study brought together high-throughput TCR immunosequencing, statistical association of individual TCRs with disease status, and machine learning. A separate validation cohort of approximately 120 different subjects was used in addition to the roughly 700-subject first cohort. The study aimed to test whether cataloging public T cell receptors could reveal signatures of past pathogen exposure. Beyond this particular receptor, the publication reports: A later analysis found that HLA-associated TCR beta chains were more clonally expanded and had lower generation probabilities than equally common non-associated chains. Only TCR beta chains were sequenced in this cohort, and the absence of alpha or paired-chain data limited detectable features. Most CMV-associated TCR beta chains appeared to be HLA-restricted in a later analysis, and the HLA associations seemed to be driven largely by CMV exposure. For the cohort, immune exposure information was limited to CMV serostatus. Across donors, most TCR sequences were observed very rarely, whereas some public TCRs were present in many individuals. Cytomegalovirus status was reported to be diagnosed by the classifier with high specificity and sensitivity in both the original and validation cohorts. According to the authors, the approach could potentially be generalized to other disease states and immunological phenotypes. Because counts were too low, roughly 16 rarely observed V segments, including chromosome 9 orphons, were excluded from the earlier analysis of roughly 580 of the donors. An association between a missense DCLRE1C variant and V-gene and J-gene trimming of TCR beta chains was found in a later genetic analysis and replicated in an independent cohort. In a later genetic analysis, fewer N-insertions in productive TCRs were reported among donors in an Asian-associated ancestry cluster than the 666-donor mean. Some IMGT-functional V segments, including TRBV6-2 and TRBV6-3, could not be distinguished by the 87-base-pair reads and were therefore excluded. A few of the identified cytomegalovirus-associated TCR beta chains were confirmed in vitro to be specific for cytomegalovirus antigens. Linkage disequilibrium might explain the correlated functional status among segregating V segments, but an unknown experimental factor could not be excluded. At a false discovery rate of 0.05, a later analysis linked 16,000 or so TCR beta sequences to specific HLA alleles. Broadly in line with IMGT annotations, most TCR beta V segments showed up in productive rearrangements about 87% or about 30% of the time in an earlier analysis of approximately 600 of the donors. Several of the top co-occurrence clusters appeared to be linked to parvovirus B19, influenza, CMV and Epstein-Barr virus, according to a later analysis. A total of 164 TCR beta chains were listed by the study as associated with cytomegalovirus. Because HLA typing was missing for some donors at each locus, association tests included only the typed subset. When HLA alleles, especially DR and DQ, strongly co-occurred, TCR associations were difficult to assign to individual alleles. Sequencing depth was assumed to be roughly uniform across donors in the presence/absence analyses, though that assumption may not hold. In a later analysis, the rate of TCR association differed among HLA loci, with DRB1 alleles having the most associated TCRs and HLA-C alleles having the fewest. A cluster of highly shared sequence variants was judged likely to represent a technical artifact of the sequencing pipeline. A further reported finding was that TCR beta sequences accurately predicted the HLA-A and HLA-B alleles for most subjects in the first cohort.

The cohort comprised several hundred healthy bone marrow donors. At the time of sampling, every cohort member was nominally healthy, though immune exposures that went unrecorded were likely present. The donor was CMV seronegative and was included in the group of approximately 350 seronegative cohort members. A peripheral blood sample was provided by each donor, and peripheral blood mononuclear cells were used for TCR beta sequencing. The Qiagen DNeasy Blood Extraction Kit was used to extract genomic DNA from the blood cell samples. Note on this clone: Its antigen specificity is not known. Base qualities are not recorded, but no much larger clone differs from it by a single base.

Germline trimming amounts to 3 bases on V and 8 bases on J, with 7 as the count of junction bases outside the gene matches. For CDR1 and CDR2, the germline V gene lists ENHRY and SYGVKD. From its cysteine to its phenylalanine, the CDR3 spans 15 amino acids. The retained sequence is limited to the CDR3, 45 bases, with the frame set at the first base. The library was produced with the immunoSEQ multiplex PCR assay. The multiplex PCR relied on a mix of 60 forward primers for TCR Vbeta segments and 13 reverse primers for TCR Jbeta segments. The CDR3 region of rearranged TCR beta genes was amplified from genomic DNA with a multiplex PCR assay. The Illumina HiSeq System was used to sequence the amplified TCR beta libraries as 87-base-pair reads. The study's processing was this. A later analysis counted some 80 million unique TCR beta chains across the 600 to 850 repertoires, and 9 million to 14 million of these chains were shared by at least two donors. Raw reads were error-corrected and collapsed into unique sequences by a nearest-neighbor algorithm in which closely related sequences were merged to remove PCR and sequencing errors. CDR3 sequences were aligned to IMGT reference sequences to assign V, D and J gene segments. For a sequence to be retained, at least a six-nucleotide match to both a V gene segment and a J gene segment was required. A rearrangement counted as productive if the CDR3 had no stop codons and remained in frame with V and J, and every other rearrangement counted as non-productive. CDR3 was defined by IMGT convention, running from the second conserved V-encoded cysteine to the conserved J-encoded phenylalanine. In an earlier analysis of some 550 of the donors, sequences lacking an unambiguous match to a single V gene segment were excluded. An earlier analysis of 587 of the donors classified V segments as functional when productive rearrangements were above 56.7% and as segregating when the standard deviation between donors was above 5%. A statistical classification framework was built for diagnosing cytomegalovirus status from the catalog of TCR beta chain sequences. In a later analysis, V and J genes were assigned by comparing TCR nucleotide sequences against IMGT/GENE-DB human TR gene sequences. The TCRdist pipeline was used in a later analysis to assign CDR3 sequences and most-parsimonious VDJ recombination scenarios. In a later analysis, each TCR beta chain was defined by its CDR3 amino acid sequence together with its V-gene family, and reads lacking a unique V-gene family were excluded. A later analysis removed 500 to 600 highly shared, low-generation-probability nucleotide sequences to deal with suspected cross-contamination and a sequencing artifact. A later analysis calculated a clonal expansion index for each public chain from normalized within-repertoire ranks of inferred template counts. In a later analysis, generation probabilities were computed with a VDJ recombination model fitted to out-of-frame rearrangements, and the resulting probabilities were checked against IGoR. In a later analysis, TCR-TCR, TCR-HLA and TCR-CMV co-occurrence was scored with hypergeometric tests, and a repertoire-size bias correction was applied to TCR pairs. False discovery rates were estimated in a later analysis by permuting HLA or CMV assignments 20 times. In a later analysis, co-occurring TCRs were grouped using DBSCAN, and TCRdist sequence similarity was added for clustering within HLA-allele-positive subsets. For co-occurrence clustering, repertoires with fewer than 30,000 or more than 120,000 public chains were excluded, along with five repertoires with anomalous nucleotide sharing. Here the immuneACCESS table is served through TCRdb, limited to in-frame sequences with V and J called. Missing clones are a known gap in these copies; in checked studies unresolved V genes cover under half, and the rest lacks a known reason. V, J and clone size are taken as reported in that table, and D and trimming were inferred from the DNA itself. The sample table holds approximately 110,000 clones, of which roughly 81% were seen once. Clones ranked in the top ten supply around 1% of the sample.

Rearrangement joined TRBV10-3 to TRBJ1-2, with TRBD1 identical over 12 junction bases. This TCR derives from a woman aged 25 to 39 in good health and CMV-seronegative. The material sequenced was PBMCs. The CDR3 region has the sequence CAISDLGQGARGYTF. The nucleotide sequence reads TGTGCCATCAGTGACTTGGGACAGGGGGCGCGGGGCTACACCTTC.